The 29 T cell receptor beta chains below were found in one sample sequenced in a study of beta chain features in type 1 diabetes. Study observations and caveats: In all four CD4+ subsets, TCRB CDR3 length was significantly, moderately reduced in type 1 diabetes.

Their cognate antigens are unknown. Every bit of the isolated RNA underwent reverse transcription, so sequencing read expressed TCRB transcripts. Using immunoSEQ multiplex PCR, the repertoire was profiled, and TCRdb retains in-frame clones only, with some absent. Of around 310,000 clones in the sample, around an eighth were seen once. The specimen sequenced was naive CD4+ T cells from blood. The receptors come from a woman between 18 and 29 years old with type 1 diabetes.

This chain connects TRBV4-1 to TRBJ1-5; the D is unclear. The CDR3 has 15 residues. Per germline, CDR1 MGHRA and CDR2 YSYEKL. V was cut by 3 bases and J by 0 bases, with 9 bases left in between. In DNA, the CDR3 is TGCGCCAGCAGCCATAGCCGAACTAGCAATCAGCCCCAGCATTTT. Amino acid sequence: CASSHSRTSNQPQHF.

Note on this clone: This same CDR3 is encoded by further DNA sequences in the sample. V and J are TRBV25-1 and TRBJ1-1, with D perhaps matching TRBD1 (6 bases). CDR3 length equals 14 residues. Germline CDR1 is MGHDK and CDR2 is SYGVNS. Trimming left V 3 bases short and J 4 bases short, with 12 bases between. The CDR3 reads CASSDPGGGTEAFF. The CDR3 DNA is TGTGCCAGCAGTGATCCTGGGGGCGGCACTGAAGCTTTCTTT.

This clone was counted only a few times. This chain joins TRBV5-6 and TRBJ2-6, with a weak D call TRBD1 (5 bases). The CDR3 runs 17 residues. The V gene lost 1 base and the J gene lost 0 bases, with 11 bases spanning the gap. The germline V gene has CDR1 SGHDT and CDR2 YYEEEE. The DNA for the CDR3 is TGTGCCAGCAGCTTGAATCAGGGATTCTCTGGGGCCAACGTCCTGACTTTC. It codes for CASSLNQGFSGANVLTF.

The J gene is TRBJ2-2, the V gene TRBV4-2; 9 bases map to TRBD1. V lost 0 bases to trimming and J lost 7 bases; unmatched junction nucleotides: 3. The CDR3 runs to 15 residues. Germline assignment: CDR1 LGHNA and CDR2 YNFKEQ. The chain's CDR3 is CASSQETGGGGELFF. CDR3 DNA: TGTGCCAGCAGCCAAGAAACAGGGGGCGGCGGGGAGCTGTTTTTT.

This sequence joins TRBV11-2 and TRBJ2-7; TRBD2 agrees at 9 bases. Germline V gene lookup returns CDR1 SGHAT and CDR2 FQNNGV. The J segment lost 7 bases and the V segment lost 5 bases, leaving 15 bases of the junction unmatched. The CDR3 is 16 amino acids. CDR3 DNA: TGTGCCAGCAGCCCCAGGTTGGGTAGCGGGAGTGGGGAGCAGTACGTC. This encodes CASSPRLGSGSGEQYV.

This clone was detected a few times. V and J are TRBV29-1 and TRBJ2-1; 14 bases match TRBD2. V lost 3 bases to trimming and J lost 4 bases; unmatched junction nucleotides: 2. The CDR3 extends over 15 amino acids. CDR1 is SQVTM and CDR2 is ANQGSEA in the germline V gene. The CDR3 coding sequence is TGCAGCGTTGATGGGACTAGCGGGAGATACAATGAGCAGTTCTTC. Protein product: CSVDGTSGRYNEQFF.

This chain connects TRBV6-5 to TRBJ2-5; D remains ambiguous. The CDR3 runs to 12 residues. CDR1 MNHEY and CDR2 SVGAGI come from the germline V gene. V gave up 5 bases and J gave up 5 bases, with 9 bases separating them. Here the CDR3 reads CASSAVRETQYF. Written as DNA, the CDR3 is TGTGCCAGCAGTGCAGTGAGGGAGACCCAGTACTTC.

This chain joins TRBV28 and TRBJ2-1; TRBD2 agrees at 7 bases. Trimming took 8 bases from V and 3 from J; bases not matched to a gene: 4. This CDR3 comprises 13 residues. Germline V gene data show CDR1 as MDHEN and CDR2 as SYDVKM. The CDR3 sequence: CASAGGVYNEQFF. The CDR3 nucleotides are TGTGCCAGCGCTGGGGGGGTCTACAATGAGCAGTTCTTC.

The rearrangement joins TRBV19 to TRBJ2-3; 7 bases fit TRBD2. Germline CDR1 is LNHDA and CDR2 is SQIVND (reference sequence). The J segment lost 2 bases and the V segment lost 7 bases, leaving 6 bases of the junction unmatched. This CDR3 region has 14 residues. The CDR3 nucleotides read TGTGCCAGTAACGATGGGAGGGCCACAGATACGCAGTATTTT. Protein product: CASNDGRATDTQYF.

The chain is built from TRBV7-7 and TRBJ2-1; 8 nucleotides agree with TRBD2. With V trimmed by 2 bases and J by 6 bases, 6 bases remained unmatched. The V gene's germline CDR1 is SSHAT and CDR2 FNYEAQ (reference sequence). The CDR3 is 15 amino acids. The CDR3 sequence: CASSLISGSSNEQFF. CDR3 nucleotides: TGTGCCAGCAGCTTAATAAGCGGGAGTAGCAATGAGCAGTTCTTC. Full variable domain (remainder filled in from reference TRBV7-7 and TRBJ2-1): GAGVSQSPRYKVTKRGQDVTLRCDPISSHATLYWYQQALGQGPEFLTYFNYEAQPDKSGLPSDRFSAERPEGSISTLTIQRTEQRDSAMYRCASSLISGSSNEQFFGPGTRLTVL.

This clone was counted a few times. V and J are TRBV11-2 and TRBJ2-1; maybe TRBD2 (6 bases). V was trimmed by 2 bases and J by 3 bases, leaving 17 bases between them. The CDR3 extends over 17 amino acids. Germline CDR1 reads SGHAT; CDR2 reads FQNNGV. CDR3 in amino acids: CASSLRRRGSGYNEQFF. CDR3 bases: TGTGCCAGCAGCTTAAGGCGGAGGGGCTCGGGCTACAATGAGCAGTTCTTC.

The gene calls are TRBV7-8 and TRBJ2-7; TRBD2 agrees at 9 bases. The CDR3 covers 16 residues. Trimming cost V 5 bases and J 3 bases; bases outside gene matches: 11. CDR1 is SGHVS and CDR2 is FQNEAQ in the germline V gene. The CDR3 reads CASSARLSGSNYEQYF. The CDR3, as DNA: TGTGCCAGCAGCGCCCGGCTTAGCGGGAGTAACTACGAGCAGTACTTC.

The J gene is TRBJ2-7, the V gene TRBV28; no reliable D call. Between the trimmed V and J ends, which lost 5 bases and 1 base, there was a span of 9 bases. Per the germline V gene, CDR1 is MDHEN and CDR2 is SYDVKM. This CDR3 has 13 amino acids. In nucleotides, the CDR3 is TGTGCCAGCAGTGTAACACCGTCCTACGAGCAGTACTTC. Translated: CASSVTPSYEQYF.

The genes are TRBV10-3 and TRBJ1-1; no clear D. Germline values: CDR1 ENHRY, CDR2 SYGVKD. V was shortened by 2 bases and J by 3 bases, with 13 bases between the two germline ends. The CDR3 totals 15 residues. CDR3 nucleotide sequence: TGTGCCATCAGTGAGCTCCGGACTGAGGACACTGAAGCTTTCTTT. This sequence encodes CAISELRTEDTEAFF.

The chain links TRBV6-5 to TRBJ2-3, with D possibly matching TRBD2 (6 bases). The CDR3 is 16 residues long. Trimming shortened V by 2 bases and J by 1 base, and 13 bases separated the two germline ends. Germline CDR1 and CDR2: MNHEY and SVGAGI. The CDR3 DNA follows: TGTGCCAGCAGTTACATGGGGGGAGGAGGCACAGATACGCAGTATTTT. The encoded protein is CASSYMGGGGTDTQYF.

This clone was observed a few times. The chain couples TRBV7-9 to TRBJ1-2; D perhaps matches TRBD1 (6 bases). The CDR3 contains 14 residues. Germline V lookup: CDR1 SEHNR, CDR2 FQNEAQ (reference sequence). The V end lost 1 base, the J end lost 6 bases, and 12 bases lay between the germline ends. In DNA form, the CDR3 reads TGTGCCAGCAGCTTAGTGGCAGGGGCGGATGGCTACACCTTC. It codes for CASSLVAGADGYTF.

The V and J genes are TRBV29-1 and TRBJ1-5, with TRBD1 as a possible D gene (5 bases). V shed 4 bases and J shed 2 bases, with 9 bases lying between them. The CDR3 length is 13 residues. Germline V gives CDR1 SQVTM, CDR2 ANQGSEA. The DNA of the CDR3 is TGCAGCGTTGCGGGGGAGGGCAATCAGCCCCAGCATTTT. Residues: CSVAGEGNQPQHF. The entire variable domain, with the rest obtained from reference TRBV29-1 and TRBJ1-5, is as follows: SAVISQKPSRDICQRGTSLTIQCQVDSQVTMMFWYRQQPGQSLTLIATANQGSEATYESGFVIDKFPISRPNLTFSTLTVSNMSPEDSSIYLCSVAGEGNQPQHFGDGTRLSIL.

This clone appeared a few times. The CDR3 region is CASNLRGRNTEAFF. The DNA for the CDR3 is TGTGCCAGCAACTTGAGGGGGCGGAACACTGAAGCTTTCTTT. The chain is built from TRBV21-1 and TRBJ1-1; whether TRBD1, the table's D call, matches the DNA was not checked. TRBV21-1 is designated a pseudogene. The CDR3 has 14 amino acids.

This clone came up a few times. The chain couples TRBV29-1 to TRBJ2-5; D not certain. This CDR3 comprises 13 residues. Germline lookup yields CDR1 SQVTM and CDR2 ANQGSEA. Trimming pared 3 bases from V and 1 base from J, leaving 9 bases between. The CDR3 loop reads CSVDGLAQETQYF. In nucleotides, the CDR3 is TGCAGCGTTGATGGGCTGGCCCAAGAGACCCAGTACTTC.

The V gene is TRBV5-4, the J gene TRBJ2-2; TRBD1 is a possible D gene (6 bases). The germline gives CDR1 SGHNT, CDR2 YYREEE (reference sequence). V dropped 4 bases and J dropped 5 bases, with 15 bases sitting between them. The CDR3 is 15 residues long. CDR3 DNA sequence: TGTGCCAGCAGCCCCACCCAGGGGTCAACCGGGGAGCTGTTTTTT. Translating it yields CASSPTQGSTGELFF.

This clone turned up a few times. The rearrangement links TRBV15 to TRBJ1-2; maybe TRBD1 (5 bases). In germline, CDR1 is LNHNV, CDR2 YYDKDF (reference sequence). The V and J ends lost 5 bases and 4 bases respectively, with 17 bases between them. The CDR3 consists of 15 residues. CDR3 sequence: CATSQGPMGGYGYTF. CDR3 sequence (DNA): TGTGCCACCAGCCAGGGCCCAATGGGGGGCTATGGCTACACCTTC.

This clone was seen a few times. The chain has TRBV7-9 and TRBJ2-1; 16 bases fit TRBD2. Looked up from germline, CDR1 is SEHNR and CDR2 is FQNEAQ (reference sequence). Trimming removed 0 bases from V and 15 bases from J; junction bases left unmatched: 17. The CDR3 totals 19 residues. The CDR3 nucleotides read TGTGCCAGCAGCTTAGCGGCGGGACTAGCGGGAGGGCTACCCCTCCGCTCGTTCTTC. Translated, it gives CASSLAAGLAGGLPLRSFF.

This clone is a singleton in its sample. The rearrangement links TRBV9 to TRBJ2-3; TRBD2 agrees at 7 bases. The CDR3 contains 16 residues. Per the germline V gene, CDR1 is SGDLS and CDR2 is YYNGEE. Trimming cost V 4 bases and J 2 bases; bases outside gene matches: 10. The CDR3 DNA reads as TGTGCCAGCAGCCCCGGGGTAGCGGGCCACACAGATACGCAGTATTTT. Translating gives CASSPGVAGHTDTQYF.

The chain carries TRBV30 and TRBJ1-5, with a weak D call TRBD1 (5 bases). The V end lost 1 base, the J end lost 2 bases, and 15 bases lay between the germline ends. The CDR3 is 16 amino acids. CDR1 GTSNPN and CDR2 SVGIG come from the germline V gene (reference sequence). The DNA for the CDR3 is TGTGCCTGGAGTGGACCGGGGACTGGTGGCAATCAGCCCCAGCATTTT. It codes for CAWSGPGTGGNQPQHF.

The sample holds a few counts of this clone. J is TRBJ2-1 and V is TRBV14, with 12 bases identical to TRBD2. Germline loops: CDR1 SGHDN, CDR2 FVKESK. The CDR3 spans 15 residues. V lost 4 bases and J lost 8; bases outside the gene matches: 6. This chain's CDR3 is CASSRRLAGVDEQFF. The CDR3 coding sequence is TGTGCCAGCAGCCGACGACTAGCGGGAGTCGATGAGCAGTTCTTC. Supplemented by reference TRBV14 and TRBJ2-1, the full variable domain reads EAGVTQFPSHSVIEKGQTVTLRCDPISGHDNLYWYRRVMGKEIKFLLHFVKESKQDESGMPNNRFLAERTGGTYSTLKVQPAELEDSGVYFCASSRRLAGVDEQFFGPGTRLTVL.

This clone has a handful of counts. The chain has TRBV5-5 and TRBJ2-2; 9 bases fit TRBD2. This CDR3 is 15 amino acids long. Per germline, CDR1 SGHKS and CDR2 YYEKEE (reference sequence). Trimming took 5 bases from V and 6 from J; bases not matched to a gene: 8. As DNA, the CDR3 is TGTGCCAGCAGTAGTAGCGGGAGTGTACCCGGGGAGCTGTTTTTT. As protein: CASSSSGSVPGELFF.

This clone appeared a few times. The genes are TRBV9 and TRBJ1-2, with 9 bases lining up with TRBD1. V trimming: 1 base; J trimming: 9 bases; junction bases outside the gene matches: 7. This CDR3 has 14 amino acids. Germline CDR1 SGDLS, CDR2 YYNGEE. The CDR3 nucleotides read TGTGCCAGCAGCGTATTGGGGACAGGGCTTAGCTACACCTTC. It translates to CASSVLGTGLSYTF.

This clone was counted between two and nine times. The chain recombines TRBV30 with TRBJ1-5; D remains unclear. V gave up 1 base and J gave up 3 bases, with 4 bases separating them. This CDR3 contains 12 residues. Germline-derived CDR1 and CDR2 are GTSNPN and SVGIG (reference sequence). The CDR3 coding sequence is TGTGCCTGGAGTGCGTTCAATCAGCCCCAGCATTTT. Translated: CAWSAFNQPQHF.

V gene TRBV27 combines with J gene TRBJ2-7; possible D gene TRBD1, 6 bases. Deletions cut 4 bases from V and 3 bases from J, with 16 bases between. This CDR3 is built from 15 residues. Per germline, CDR1 MNHEY and CDR2 SMNVEV (reference sequence). The CDR3 sequence: CASSSSAQGFYEQYF. The DNA of the CDR3 is TGTGCCAGCAGTTCCTCAGCCCAGGGGTTCTACGAGCAGTACTTC.